This T cell receptor (beta chain) originates from a study of graft-versus-host responses after intestinal transplantation. The overall study: Recipients had transplants, and these were multivisceral, liver-intestinal, or isolated intestinal. Whole-study results and caveats: Association was observed between peak circulating GvH clone levels and early post-transplant HvG declines. Marrow from the recipient contained GvH clones, some of which had appeared first in ileum or blood.

To note about this clone: What it binds is unknown.

This CDR3 is 14 amino acids long. Trimming removed 5 bases at V and 5 bases at J, with 15 bases between. Germline lookup yields CDR1 LNHNV and CDR2 YYDKDF (reference sequence). Profiling relied on immunoSEQ multiplex PCR, and the TCRdb table lists in-frame clones only, not all of them. The repertoire consists of 90,000 to 150,000 clones, with roughly 96% occurring once and the leading ten covering under 3.5%. The chain joins TRBV15 to TRBJ1-2; D is uncertain. The origin of this receptor is a human donor who received an intestinal transplant. The input for sequencing was unstimulated CD8+ T cells sorted from spleen or lymph node cells, taken before intestinal transplant. CDR3 coding DNA: TGTGCCACCAGCTTGAGAACCCAAATGTATGGCTACACCTTC. Residues: CATSLRTQMYGYTF. Complete variable domain (other parts from reference TRBV15 and TRBJ1-2): DAMVIQNPRYQVTQFGKPVTLSCSQTLNHNVMYWYQQKSSQAPKLLFHYYDKDFNNEADTPDNFQSRRPNTSFCFLDIRSPGLGDTAMYLCATSLRTQMYGYTFGSGTRLTVV.